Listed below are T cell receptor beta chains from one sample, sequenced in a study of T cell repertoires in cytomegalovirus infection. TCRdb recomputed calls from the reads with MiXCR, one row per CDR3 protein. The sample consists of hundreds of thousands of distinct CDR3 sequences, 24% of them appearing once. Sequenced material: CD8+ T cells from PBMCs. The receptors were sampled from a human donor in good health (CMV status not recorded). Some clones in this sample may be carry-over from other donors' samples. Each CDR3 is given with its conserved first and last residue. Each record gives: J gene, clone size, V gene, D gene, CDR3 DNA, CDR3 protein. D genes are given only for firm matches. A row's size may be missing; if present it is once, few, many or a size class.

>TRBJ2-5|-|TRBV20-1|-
TGCAGTGCTAGAGATGACGACAGCCTTTGGGCCCAGTACTTC
CSARDDDSLWAQYF
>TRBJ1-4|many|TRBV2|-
TGTGCCAGCAGTCTAGGACAACGTAGCGTTGAAAAACTGTTTTTT
CASSLGQRSVEKLFF
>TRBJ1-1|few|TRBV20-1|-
TGCAGTGCTAGACAACGGGGGATGAACACTGAAGCTTTCTTT
CSARQRGMNTEAFF
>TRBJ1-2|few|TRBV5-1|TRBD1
TGCGCCAGCGCGGCCGGGACAGTCTTTTACTATGGCTACACCTTC
CASAAGTVFYYGYTF
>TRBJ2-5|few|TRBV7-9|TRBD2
TGTGCCAGCAGCTTAGAGCGGGGCGGGGTTGAGACCCAGTACTTC
CASSLERGGVETQYF
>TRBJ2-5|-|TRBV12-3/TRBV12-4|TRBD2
TGTGCCAGCAGTTTATCGACTAGCGGGGGGCCCCAAGAGACCCAGTACTTC
CASSLSTSGGPQETQYF
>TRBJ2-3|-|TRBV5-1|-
TGCGCCAGCAGCTTCGAAGGGGTCGGGACAGATACGCAGTATTTT
CASSFEGVGTDTQYF
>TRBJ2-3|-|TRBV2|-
TGTGCCAGCAGTGAAGCGGGGGAGGCGAACCCCACAGATACGCAGTATTTT
CASSEAGEANPTDTQYF
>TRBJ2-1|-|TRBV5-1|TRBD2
TGCGCCAGCAGCTTGGATGGGACTAGCGGAGTCAATGAGCAGTTCTTC
CASSLDGTSGVNEQFF
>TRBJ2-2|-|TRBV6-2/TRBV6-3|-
TGTGCCAGCAGGAGGGACTACACCGGGGAGCTGTTTTTT
CASRRDYTGELFF
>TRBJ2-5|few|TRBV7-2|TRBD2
TGTGCCAGCAGCCCCCAGCGGGGGTATGTAGAGGAGACCCAGTACTTC
CASSPQRGYVEETQYF
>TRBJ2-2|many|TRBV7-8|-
TGTGCCAGCACCAGAGATAACACCGGGGAGCTGTTTTTT
CASTRDNTGELFF
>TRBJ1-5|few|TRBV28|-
TGTGCCAGCAGTCTCCGCCGGGGCCTCAATCAGCCCCAGCATTTT
CASSLRRGLNQPQHF
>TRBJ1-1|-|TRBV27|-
TGTGCCAGCAGTTTAACCGAACTCGCGGAAGCTTTCTTT
CASSLTELAEAFF
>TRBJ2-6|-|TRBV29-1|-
TGCAGCGTTTATGGGGCGGGTGGGGCCAACGTCCTGACTTTC
CSVYGAGGANVLTF
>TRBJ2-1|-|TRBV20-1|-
TGCAGTGCTCCCTCATTTGCAGTGAGCTCCTACAATGAGCAGTTCTTC
CSAPSFAVSSYNEQFF
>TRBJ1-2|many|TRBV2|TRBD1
TGTGCCATGGACAGGGTCGACTATGGCTACACCTTC
CAMDRVDYGYTF
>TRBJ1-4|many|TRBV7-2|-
TGTGCCAGCAGCCTCGGACACTTTGCAACTAATGAAAAACTGTTTTTT
CASSLGHFATNEKLFF
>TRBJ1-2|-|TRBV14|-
TGTGCCAGCAGCCTTGGGGGCGCCCACTATGGCTACACCTTC
CASSLGGAHYGYTF
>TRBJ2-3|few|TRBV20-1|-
TGCAGTGCTAGAGATCCGAATCAAGCGTCAGATACGCAGTATTTT
CSARDPNQASDTQYF
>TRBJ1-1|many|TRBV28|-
TGTGCCAGCAGTTTATATCGCAGGTCGAACACTGAAGCTTTCTTT
CASSLYRRSNTEAFF
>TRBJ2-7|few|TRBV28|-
TGTGCCAGCAGTTTACGCGGACACCTCTCCTACGAGCAGTACTTC
CASSLRGHLSYEQYF
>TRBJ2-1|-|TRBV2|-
TGTGCCTATAGGGGGGCGGATGAGCAGTTCTTC
CAYRGADEQFF
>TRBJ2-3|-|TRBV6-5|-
TGTGCCAGCAGTTACCACTCACCCCAGGGCCTTTCCACAGATACGCAGTATTTT
CASSYHSPQGLSTDTQYF
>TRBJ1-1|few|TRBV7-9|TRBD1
TGTGCCAGCAGGACAGGGGCTCCGAACACTGAAGCTTTCTTT
CASRTGAPNTEAFF
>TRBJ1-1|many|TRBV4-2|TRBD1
TGTGCCAGCAGCCAGCCGGGACAGGGGGCTTTCGCTGAAGCTTTCTTT
CASSQPGQGAFAEAFF
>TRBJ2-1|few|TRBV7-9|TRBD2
TGTGCCAGCAGCTTATTAGGAACTAGCGATGAGCAGTTCTTC
CASSLLGTSDEQFF
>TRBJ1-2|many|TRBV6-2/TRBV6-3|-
TGTGCCAGCAGAGGGGCAGATGGCTACACCTTC
CASRGADGYTF
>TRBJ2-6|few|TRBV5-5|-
TGTGCCAGCAGCTTGCCTGCTGGGGCCAACGTCCTGACTTTC
CASSLPAGANVLTF